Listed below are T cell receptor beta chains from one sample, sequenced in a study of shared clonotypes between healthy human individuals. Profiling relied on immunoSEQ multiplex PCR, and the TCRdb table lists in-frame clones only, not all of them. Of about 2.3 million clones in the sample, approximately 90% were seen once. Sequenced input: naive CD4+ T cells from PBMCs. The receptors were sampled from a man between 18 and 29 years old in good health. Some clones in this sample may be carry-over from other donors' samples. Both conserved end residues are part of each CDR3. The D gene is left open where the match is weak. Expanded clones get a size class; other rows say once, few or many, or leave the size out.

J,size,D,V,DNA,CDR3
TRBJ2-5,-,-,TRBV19,TGTGCCAGTAGTCCCCCGTCCTCGGAGACCCAGTACTTC,CASSPPSSETQYF
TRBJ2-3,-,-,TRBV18,TGTGCCAGCTCACCACAGTCTATCACAGATACGCAGTATTTT,CASSPQSITDTQYF
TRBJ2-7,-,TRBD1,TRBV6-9,TGTGCCAGCAGGCGCGGACAGGGTGTCCACGAGCAGTACTTC,CASRRGQGVHEQYF
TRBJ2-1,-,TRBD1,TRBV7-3,TGTGCCAGCAGCTACACAGGGGGTCCGAGGAATGAGCAGTTCTTC,CASSYTGGPRNEQFF
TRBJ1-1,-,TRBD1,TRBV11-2,TGTGCCAGCAGCCTTCCCCCGGGGGACAGGGGAGCTGAAGCTTTCTTT,CASSLPPGDRGAEAFF
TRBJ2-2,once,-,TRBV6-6,TGTGCCAGCCGGGAATCGAACACCGGGGAGCTGTTTTTT,CASRESNTGELFF
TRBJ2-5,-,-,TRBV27,TGTGCCAGCAGTTTATCTCGCGGTCAAGAGACCCAGTACTTC,CASSLSRGQETQYF
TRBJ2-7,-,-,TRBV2,TGTGCCAGCTCCGAGCAGGGTTGGTACGAGCAGTACTTC,CASSEQGWYEQYF
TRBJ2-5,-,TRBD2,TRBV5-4,TGTGCCAGCAGCTTGGAAAGACGACTAGCGGTACAAGAGACCCAGTACTTC,CASSLERRLAVQETQYF
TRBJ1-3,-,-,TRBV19,TGTGCCAGTATTGGGGGGGCTAGTGGAAACACCATATATTTT,CASIGGASGNTIYF
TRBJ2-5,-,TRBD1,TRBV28,TGTGCCAGCAGTCGACAGGGGTCCTATCAAGAGACCCAGTACTTC,CASSRQGSYQETQYF
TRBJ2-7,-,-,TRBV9,TGTGCCAGCAGCGTAGGTCAGGGGACCTACGAGCAGTACTTC,CASSVGQGTYEQYF
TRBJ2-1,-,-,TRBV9,TGTGCCAGCAGACCGATGGCGGGGTTGGACAATGAGCAGTTCTTC,CASRPMAGLDNEQFF
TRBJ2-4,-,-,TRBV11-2,TGTGCCAGCAGAAACCAGGGGGGCTTGGGCAAAAACATTCAGTACTTC,CASRNQGGLGKNIQYF
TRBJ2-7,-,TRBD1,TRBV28,TGTGCCACCCTCAGGGACAGGGTAACCTACGAGCAGTACTTC,CATLRDRVTYEQYF
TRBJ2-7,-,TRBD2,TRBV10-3,TGTGCCATCAGTGAACTAGCGGGAGGATGGTCCTACGAGCAGTACTTC,CAISELAGGWSYEQYF
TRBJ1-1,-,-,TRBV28,TGTGCCAGCAGTAAATTAGGCTCCTTAACTGAAGCTTTCTTT,CASSKLGSLTEAFF
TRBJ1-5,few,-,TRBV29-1,TGCAGCGTTGGAACGAGCGGTCAGCCCCAGCATTTT,CSVGTSGQPQHF
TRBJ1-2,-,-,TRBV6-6,TGTGCCAGCAGCCCGGGACGCGGGGTCACCTTC,CASSPGRGVTF
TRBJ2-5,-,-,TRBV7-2,TGTGCCAGCAGCTTAGTGACATCAAAACAAGAGACCCAGTACTTC,CASSLVTSKQETQYF